The rows below give T cell receptor beta chains drawn from one sample of a study of cytomegalovirus exposure and HLA in healthy donors. This table comes from immunoSEQ multiplex PCR, and its TCRdb copy is limited to in-frame clones, with some not included. The sample contains some 98,000 clones, under 85% of which appear only once. Sequenced material: PBMCs. These receptors were collected from a middle-aged man in good health and CMV-seronegative. The CDR3 runs from the conserved cysteine through the conserved F or W. Fields, in order: J gene, V gene, CDR3 protein.

>TRBJ2-3|TRBV4-1
CASSQEWGAGGQTQYF
>TRBJ2-5|TRBV5-1
CASSLVLAAYQETQYF
>TRBJ2-5|TRBV5-4
CASSLGLAGGPGTQYF
>TRBJ2-3|TRBV6-1
CASSAPLVGATDTQYF
>TRBJ2-5|TRBV11-2
CASSFGTGRGVGGTQYF
>TRBJ2-7|TRBV4-1
CASSQGFTSGGYEQYF
>TRBJ1-5|TRBV7-9
CSSSSDRDISNQPQHF
>TRBJ1-6|TRBV13
CASSWTGLGGFSPLHF
>TRBJ2-5|TRBV2
CASSDQGGGSETQYF
>TRBJ1-1|TRBV6-5
CASSYSGTGEAFF
>TRBJ1-1|TRBV30
CAWKTGRANTEAFF
>TRBJ2-2|TRBV5-1
CASSFQGQNLLGELFF
>TRBJ2-3|TRBV21-1
CASSTPGGGFTDTQYF
>TRBJ2-1|TRBV19
CASSIARTSGGAEQFF
>TRBJ2-2|TRBV7-9
CASSFTGKNTGELFF
>TRBJ1-5|TRBV28
CASREGQYSNQPQHF
>TRBJ2-7|TRBV10-3
CAISRPRAALAGSSGSYEQYF
>TRBJ1-4|TRBV6-6
CATARDQMEKLFF
>TRBJ2-1|TRBV4-1
CASSQPDRTFYNEQFF
>TRBJ1-1|TRBV5-4
CASSLISGGYTEAFF
>TRBJ1-5|TRBV6-1
CASRPRGARNQPQHF
>TRBJ1-2|TRBV29-1
CSVTGGPSYGYTF
>TRBJ1-1|TRBV7-9
CASSFERGLGTEAFF